These 20 T cell receptor beta chains came from one sample sequenced in a study of blood T cells in healthy people across ages. A second 7 to 11 cycle PCR used barcoded and J-beta primers. Via MiXCR, TCRdb re-called the 5' RACE reads, giving one row per CDR3 protein. This table holds 750,000 or so distinct CDR3 sequences, roughly 25% found once. These data also featured in a second study, about T cells of mothers and their children.

Material: blood. These receptor sequences come from a boy younger than 18 in good health.

V is TRBV11-2 and J is TRBJ2-5, with 8 bases fitting TRBD1. Germline V gives CDR1 SGHAT, CDR2 FQNNGV. The CDR3 is 16 residues long. V was pared by 5 bases and J by 1 base, with 9 bases of the junction left unmatched. This CDR3 is CASSHTPGTGQETQYF. In nucleotides, the CDR3 is TGTGCCAGCAGCCATACACCCGGGACAGGCCAAGAGACCCAGTACTTC.

This clonotype was seen a few times. V usage is TRBV7-9 and J usage is TRBJ2-1, with a weak D call TRBD2 (5 bases). V shed 5 bases and J shed 3 bases, with 17 bases lying between them. CDR1 and CDR2 (germline): SEHNR, FQNEAQ (reference sequence). This CDR3 comprises 16 residues. Here the CDR3 DNA reads TGTGCCAGCAGCCCCCCGCCCCTCGGAGGCTACAATGAGCAGTTCTTC. Translating gives CASSPPPLGGYNEQFF.

V gene TRBV20-1 combines with J gene TRBJ1-5; TRBD1 matches at 8 bases. Germline lookup yields CDR1 DFQATT and CDR2 SNEGSKA (reference sequence). The junction had 11 bases not matched to a gene; V was cut back by 5 bases and J by 8 bases. The CDR3 covers 14 residues. CDR3 residues: CSASVPGGWEPQHF. CDR3 nucleotides: TGCAGTGCTTCGGTTCCAGGGGGCTGGGAGCCCCAGCATTTT.

This clonotype was counted only a few times. J is TRBJ2-3 and V is TRBV7-9; no firm D call. V was trimmed by 5 bases and J by 0 bases, leaving 12 bases between them. The germline CDR1 and CDR2 sequences are SEHNR and FQNEAQ (reference sequence). The CDR3 is 15 amino acids. The CDR3 DNA reads TGTGCCAGCAGCCGTAGTCAGGACAGCACAGATACGCAGTATTTT. Amino acids: CASSRSQDSTDTQYF. Variable domain in full (rest from reference TRBV7-9 and TRBJ2-3): DTGVSQNPRHKITKRGQNVTFRCDPISEHNRLYWYRQTLGQGPEFLTYFQNEAQLEKSRLLSDRFSAERPKGSFSTLEIQRTEQGDSAMYLCASSRSQDSTDTQYFGPGTRLTVL.

This clonotype occurred a few times. The chain joins TRBV12-3 or TRBV12-4 to TRBJ1-1; D possibly corresponds to TRBD1 (5 bases). The CDR3 extends over 15 amino acids. V dropped 7 bases and J dropped 1 base, with 16 bases sitting between them. The CDR3 coding sequence is TGTGCCAGCACCTCGGTGAGGGGCAAGAACACTGAAGCTTTCTTT. Amino acids: CASTSVRGKNTEAFF.

The chain carries TRBV12-3 or TRBV12-4 and TRBJ2-3; the D is unclear. This CDR3 comprises 13 residues. V was trimmed by 5 bases and J by 2 bases, leaving 8 bases between them. CDR3 region: CASSQALTDTQYF. As DNA, the CDR3 is TGTGCCAGCAGTCAGGCCCTCACAGATACGCAGTATTTT.

About this clonotype: Its ends do not fully match the called genes, so a read error is possible. This rearrangement joins TRBV5-1 to TRBJ2-6; D is perhaps TRBD2 (7 bases). The CDR3 is made up of 15 amino acids. In germline, CDR1 is SGHRS, CDR2 YFSETQ. CDR3 amino acids: CASSLEHGGADVLTF. In nucleotides, the CDR3 is TGCGCCAGCAGCTTGGAACATGGGGGGGCCGACGTCCTGACTTTC.

This clonotype was seen more than once but under ten times. The germline gene is not matched at one end of the junction; a read error may be the cause. As DNA, the CDR3 is TGCGCCAGCATGGGGGTGCGAGAGACCCAGTACTTC. Amino acids: CASMGVRETQYF. The chain couples TRBV28 to TRBJ2-5, with D perhaps given as TRBD1 or TRBD2 (5 bases each). The CDR3 is 12 residues long. Germline V lookup: CDR1 MDHEN, CDR2 SYDVKM.

This clonotype turned up a few times. V gene TRBV27 combines with J gene TRBJ1-1; 8 bases map to TRBD1. Germline CDR1 is MNHEY and CDR2 is SMNVEV (reference sequence). V was clipped by 6 bases and J by 0 bases; unmatched bases: 3. The CDR3 loop spans 14 amino acids. CDR3 in amino acids: CASRQGAMNTEAFF. DNA of the CDR3: TGTGCCAGCAGGCAGGGGGCTATGAACACTGAAGCTTTCTTT.

The chain employs TRBV11-2 and TRBJ2-7; D possibly corresponds to TRBD2 (5 bases). The germline V gene encodes CDR1 SGHAT and CDR2 FQNNGV. V shed 0 bases and J shed 0 bases, with 12 bases lying between them. There are 16 residues in the CDR3. The CDR3 protein is CASSLDRWESSYEQYF. Written as DNA, the CDR3 is TGTGCCAGCAGCTTAGATCGCTGGGAGAGCTCCTACGAGCAGTACTTC.

This chain uses TRBV12-3 or TRBV12-4 with TRBJ1-1, with no clear D. The V gene lost 3 bases and the J gene lost 4 bases, with 6 bases spanning the gap. The CDR3 loop spans 12 amino acids. The CDR3 DNA reads TGTGCCAGCAGTTTGCGGATCACTGAAGCTTTCTTT. It codes for CASSLRITEAFF.

This clonotype was counted only a few times. The chain recombines TRBV29-1 with TRBJ1-2, with 8 nucleotides matching TRBD1. J lost 4 bases, V lost 2 bases, and 6 bases had no gene match. The germline CDR1 and CDR2 sequences are SQVTM and ANQGSEA. The CDR3 extends over 14 amino acids. The DNA for the CDR3 is TGCAGCGTTGAACTTGGACAGGGACCCTATGGCTACACCTTC. Translation: CSVELGQGPYGYTF.

This clonotype was seen a few times. The chain couples TRBV27 to TRBJ1-1; no clear D gene. Germline loops: CDR1 MNHEY, CDR2 SMNVEV (reference sequence). V shed 2 bases and J shed 4 bases, with 8 bases lying between them. The CDR3 runs 13 residues. The CDR3 is CASSLQEGTEAFF. For the CDR3, the DNA is TGTGCCAGCAGTTTACAGGAAGGCACTGAAGCTTTCTTT.

This chain connects TRBV21-1 to TRBJ2-3; TRBD2 was called by the table and not checked on the DNA. TRBV21-1 is reported as a pseudogene. The CDR3 is made up of 17 amino acids. CDR3 in amino acids: CASSKSLSGRSTDTQYF. Here the CDR3 DNA reads TGTGCCAGCAGCAAAAGTTTGAGCGGGAGGAGCACAGATACGCAGTATTTT.

V and J are TRBV6-5 and TRBJ2-5; 7 bases agree with TRBD1. The J call may be faulty, since TRBJ2-1 better matches the DNA end. The germline gives CDR1 MNHEY, CDR2 SVGAGI. The CDR3 contains 11 residues. The CDR3 protein is CASSTGTAQFF. CDR3 bases: TGTGCCAGCAGTACCGGGACAGCTCAGTTCTTC.

There are a few counts of this clonotype. The rearrangement links TRBV29-1 to TRBJ2-5; possibly TRBD1 for D (6 bases). V shed 4 bases and J shed 3 bases, with 12 bases lying between them. The CDR3 covers 13 residues. Germline CDR1 is SQVTM and CDR2 is ANQGSEA. For the CDR3, the DNA is TGCAGCGTTGGGGAAGCAGGGGAAGAGACCCAGTACTTC. Translating it yields CSVGEAGEETQYF.

The V gene is TRBV12-3 or TRBV12-4, the J gene TRBJ2-5; possible D gene TRBD2, 6 bases. The V end was cut by 6 bases, the J end by 7 bases, with 12 bases between. This CDR3 is 12 amino acids long. CDR3 DNA: TGTGCCAGCAGAAAAGCGGAGGGGACCCAGTACTTC. Its translation: CASRKAEGTQYF.

The CDR3 loop reads CAIRGPPSNNEQFF. The CDR3 nucleotides read TGTGCCATCAGGGGACCCCCTTCCAACAATGAGCAGTTCTTC. The chain combines TRBV10-3 with TRBJ2-1; either TRBD1 or TRBD2 may fit D (5 bases each). The CDR3 runs 14 residues. V lost 6 bases to trimming and J lost 5 bases, with 14 bases between them. CDR1 and CDR2 from the germline V gene are ENHRY and SYGVKD.

V is TRBV6-4 and J is TRBJ2-4; D possibly corresponds to TRBD2 (6 bases). Germline CDR1 MRHNA, CDR2 SNTAGT. V lost 7 bases and J 6 bases, leaving 16 bases between the germline ends. CDR3 length equals 14 residues. CDR3 in DNA: TGTGCCAGCACCGTACGGGAGATACGAAACATTCAGTACTTC. Encoded protein: CASTVREIRNIQYF.

This sequence joins TRBV5-1 and TRBJ1-3; D possibly corresponds to TRBD1 (5 bases). The CDR3 runs to 16 residues. V lost 0 bases to trimming and J lost 0 bases, with 10 bases between them. Germline assignment: CDR1 SGHRS and CDR2 YFSETQ. CDR3 DNA: TGCGCCAGCAGCTTGGCCCAGGGTAGCTCTGGAAACACCATATATTTT. Translated, it gives CASSLAQGSSGNTIYF. Filled out from reference TRBV5-1 and TRBJ1-3, the complete variable domain reads KAGVTQTPRYLIKTRGQQVTLSCSPISGHRSVSWYQQTPGQGLQFLFEYFSETQRNKGNFPGRFSGRQFSNSRSEMNVSTLELGDSALYLCASSLAQGSSGNTIYFGEGSWLTVV.